This section outlines one T cell receptor (beta chain) sequence together with its context. Its antigen is not known. These data come from a study of T cell repertoires in cytomegalovirus infection. Overall study findings and caveats: CMV carriers with the relevant HLA were identified by cumulative public TCR beta family frequency. CMV-specific TCR beta clonotypes restricted by HLA-C dominated the ex vivo response.

Per germline, CDR1 SNHLY and CDR2 FYNNEI. V shed 7 bases and J shed 0 bases, with 13 bases lying between them. The length of the CDR3 is 14 residues. TCRdb re-called the reads with MiXCR, one entry per CDR3 protein. The sample has under 600,000 distinct CDR3 sequences; 16% are singletons. Sequencing was carried out using CD8+ T cells from PBMCs. This sequence originates from a human donor in good health (CMV status not recorded). Some clones in this sample may be carry-over from other donors' samples. The rearrangement joins TRBV2 to TRBJ2-7; tentatively, D is TRBD1 (5 bases). CDR3 nucleotides: TGTGCCAGCATTAAGTACCAGGGCTCCTACGAGCAGTACTTC. Protein: CASIKYQGSYEQYF. Variable domain in full (rest from reference TRBV2 and TRBJ2-7): EPEVTQTPSHQVTQMGQEVILRCVPISNHLYFYWYRQILGQKVEFLVSFYNNEISEKSEIFDDQFSVERPDGSNFTLKIRSTKLEDSAMYFCASIKYQGSYEQYFGPGTRLTVT.